These 9 T cell receptor beta chains were sequenced from one sample in a study of OX40 agonist ivuxolimab in advanced cancers. Sequenced by immunoSEQ multiplex PCR; TCRdb stores in-frame clones only, minus some. The sample yields 70,000 to 90,000 clones, roughly 80% seen once. This specimen consisted of CD4+ or CD8+ T cells sorted from blood, obtained in a trial of the OX40 agonist ivuxolimab. The origin of the receptors is an adult with an advanced solid tumor such as melanoma, head and neck, liver or kidney cancer.

The chain uses TRBV7-3 and TRBJ1-2; TRBD1 matches 7 bases. The CDR3 runs 13 residues. The trim removed 5 bases at V and 2 bases at J, leaving 2 bases unmatched. The germline V gene encodes CDR1 SGHTA and CDR2 FQGTGA. The CDR3 DNA follows: TGTGCCAGCAGCCCACAGGGGAACTATGGCTACACCTTC. This encodes CASSPQGNYGYTF.

The rearrangement links TRBV21-1 to TRBJ1-5; the table's D call, TRBD1, was not checked against the DNA. TRBV21-1 counts as a pseudogene. The CDR3 has 14 residues. DNA for the CDR3: TGTGCCAGTAGGACAGGGAAAGGGAGGCAGCCCCAGCATTTT. Amino acid sequence: CASRTGKGRQPQHF.

The chain has TRBV27 and TRBJ2-7, with 8 bases aligning to TRBD1. CDR1 and CDR2 (germline): MNHEY, SMNVEV (reference sequence). The ends lost 0 bases at V and 0 bases at J; junction bases unmatched: 4. The CDR3 sequence is 16 residues long. Written as DNA, the CDR3 is TGTGCCAGCAGTTTATCCGGACAGGGAATCTCCTACGAGCAGTACTTC. Translating it yields CASSLSGQGISYEQYF.

The CDR3, as DNA: TGCGCCAGCAGGGACAGCGGGAGTCGGGAGACCCAGTACTTC. Residues: CASRDSGSRETQYF. The rearrangement joins TRBV5-1 to TRBJ2-5, with 8 bases that match TRBD2. Trimming took 5 bases from V and 5 from J; bases not matched to a gene: 8. Germline V gene sequence: CDR1 SGHRS, CDR2 YFSETQ. The CDR3 sequence is 14 residues long.

The rearrangement uses TRBV7-6 and TRBJ2-3, with 14 bases lining up with TRBD2. The CDR3 spans 15 residues. The V gene end was trimmed by 3 bases and the J gene end by 6 bases; junction bases not matched to a gene: 2. CDR1 and CDR2 (germline): SGHVS, FNYEAQ. The chain's CDR3 is CASSFRLAGGDTQYF. The CDR3 bases are TGTGCCAGCAGCTTCCGACTAGCGGGAGGGGATACGCAGTATTTT.

The CDR3 sequence: CASSLAGRSGYTF. Here the CDR3 DNA reads TGCGCCAGCAGCTTGGCAGGGCGGAGTGGCTACACCTTC. The rearrangement uses TRBV5-1 and TRBJ1-2, with D possibly being TRBD1 (5 bases). Per germline, CDR1 SGHRS and CDR2 YFSETQ. V dropped 0 bases and J dropped 7 bases, with 10 bases sitting between them. The CDR3 runs to 13 residues. Supplemented by reference TRBV5-1 and TRBJ1-2, the full variable domain reads KAGVTQTPRYLIKTRGQQVTLSCSPISGHRSVSWYQQTPGQGLQFLFEYFSETQRNKGNFPGRFSGRQFSNSRSEMNVSTLELGDSALYLCASSLAGRSGYTFGSGTRLTVV.

Concerning this clone: In the same sample, other DNA sequences code for this CDR3. The V call is TRBV9, the J call TRBJ2-7, with 7 bases matching TRBD2. This CDR3 is built from 15 residues. Germline CDR1 is SGDLS and CDR2 is YYNGEE. J gave up 0 bases and V 0 bases, and 3 bases lay outside the gene matches. DNA of the CDR3: TGTGCCAGCAGCGTAGCTAGCGGTTACTCCTACGAGCAGTACTTC. Amino acid sequence: CASSVASGYSYEQYF.

The chain has TRBV11-2 and TRBJ2-5, with 8 bases that match TRBD1. Trimming took 0 bases from V and 4 from J; bases not matched to a gene: 7. This CDR3 contains 16 residues. Germline CDR1 is SGHAT and CDR2 is FQNNGV. This CDR3 is CASSLDPGDRSETQYF. The CDR3 bases are TGTGCCAGCAGCTTAGACCCAGGGGACAGGTCAGAGACCCAGTACTTC. Variable domain in full (rest from reference TRBV11-2 and TRBJ2-5): EAGVAQSPRYKIIEKRQSVAFWCNPISGHATLYWYQQILGQGPKLLIQFQNNGVVDDSQLPKDRFSAERLKGVDSTLKIQPAKLEDSAVYLCASSLDPGDRSETQYFGPGTRLLVL.

This chain joins TRBV4-2 and TRBJ1-2; D is possibly TRBD1 (5 bases). Trimming took 0 bases from V and 3 from J, leaving 14 bases between them. This CDR3 spans 16 amino acids. Germline V gene lookup returns CDR1 LGHNA and CDR2 YNFKEQ. CDR3 nucleotides: TGTGCCAGCAGCCAAGATTACGGGGGTGGGTACTATGGCTACACCTTC. As protein: CASSQDYGGGYYGYTF.